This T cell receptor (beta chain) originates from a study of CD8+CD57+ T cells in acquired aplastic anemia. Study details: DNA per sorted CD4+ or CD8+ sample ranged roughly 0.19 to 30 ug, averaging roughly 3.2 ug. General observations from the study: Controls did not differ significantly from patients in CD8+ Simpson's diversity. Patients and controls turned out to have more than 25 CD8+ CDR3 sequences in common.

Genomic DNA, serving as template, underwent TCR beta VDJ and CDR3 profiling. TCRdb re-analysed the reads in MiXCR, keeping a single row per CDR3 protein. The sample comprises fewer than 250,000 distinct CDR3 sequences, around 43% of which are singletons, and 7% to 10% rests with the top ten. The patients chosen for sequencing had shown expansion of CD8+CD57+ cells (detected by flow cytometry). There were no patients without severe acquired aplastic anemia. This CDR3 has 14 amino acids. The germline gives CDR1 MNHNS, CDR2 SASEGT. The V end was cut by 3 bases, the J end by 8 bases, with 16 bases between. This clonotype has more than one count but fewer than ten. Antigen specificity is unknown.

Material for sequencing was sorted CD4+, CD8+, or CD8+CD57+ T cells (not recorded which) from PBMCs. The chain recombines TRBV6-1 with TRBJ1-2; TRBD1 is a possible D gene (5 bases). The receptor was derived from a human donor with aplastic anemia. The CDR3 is CASSDAGTAGGYTF. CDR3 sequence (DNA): TGTGCCAGCAGTGACGCCGGGACCGCAGGGGGCTACACCTTC.